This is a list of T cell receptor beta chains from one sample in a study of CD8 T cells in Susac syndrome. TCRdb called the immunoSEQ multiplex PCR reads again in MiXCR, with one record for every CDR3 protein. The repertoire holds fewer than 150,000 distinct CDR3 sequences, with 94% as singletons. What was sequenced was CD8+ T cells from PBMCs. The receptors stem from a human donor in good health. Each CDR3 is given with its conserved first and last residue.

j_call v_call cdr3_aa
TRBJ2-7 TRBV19 CASSATGTGVEQYF
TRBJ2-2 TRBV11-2 CASSTQPTELFF
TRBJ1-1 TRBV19 CASTTGTAEAFF
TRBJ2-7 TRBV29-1 CSAWDSTYEQYF
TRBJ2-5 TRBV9 CASSVGGGRLQETQYF
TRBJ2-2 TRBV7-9 CASSPQRTGGPPGELFF
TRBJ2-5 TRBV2 CASSGRLDQETQYF
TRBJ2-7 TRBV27 CASSLRSTEYEQYF
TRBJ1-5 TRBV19 CASSSGTGALGNQPQHF
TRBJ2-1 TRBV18 CASSLLAGHEQFF
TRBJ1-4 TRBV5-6 CASSPSVAEKLFF
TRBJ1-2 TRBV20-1 CSARGESGGYTF
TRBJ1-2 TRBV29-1 CSVDKGPLGYGYTF
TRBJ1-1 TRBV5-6 CASSQQGYENTEAFF
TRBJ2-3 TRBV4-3 CASSQAGFADTQYF
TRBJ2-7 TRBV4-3 CASSQADSAAYEQYF
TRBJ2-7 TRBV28 CASSSAPWLLEQYF
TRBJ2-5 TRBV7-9 CASSLAIGDQETQYF
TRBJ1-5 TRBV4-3 CASSQDGLRNQPQHF
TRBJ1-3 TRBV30 CAWIEGTYSGNTIYF
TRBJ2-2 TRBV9 CASSVARDNANTGELFF
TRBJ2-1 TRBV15 CATSSDRFGLAGVRFF
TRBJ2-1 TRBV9 CASSTEDSSYNEQFF
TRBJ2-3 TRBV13 CASSPGQGMDTQYF
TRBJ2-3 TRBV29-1 CSVESGTAKGAASTDTQYF
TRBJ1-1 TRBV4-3 CASSQVRTGNTEAFF
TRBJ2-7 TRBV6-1 CASSEAPYEQYF
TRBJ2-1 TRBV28 CASSLPAEGNEQFF
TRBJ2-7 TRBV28 CASSFGGDYEQYF
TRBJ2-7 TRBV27 CASSLGASGEQYF
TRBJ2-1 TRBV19 CASSIDGSSYNEQFF
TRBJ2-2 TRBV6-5 CASSESYIGELFF
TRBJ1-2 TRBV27 CASSPYIEQGTGYGYTF
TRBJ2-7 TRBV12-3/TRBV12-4 CASSLSLSSYEQYF
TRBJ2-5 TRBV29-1 CSVESAGGGETQYF
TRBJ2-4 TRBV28 CASSTGQLAKNIQYF
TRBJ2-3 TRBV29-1 CSVEGQYTDTQYF
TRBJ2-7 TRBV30 CACVTSENSYEQYF
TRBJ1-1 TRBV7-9 CASSLAQGNTEAFF
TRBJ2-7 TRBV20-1 CSAPGAGAYEQYF
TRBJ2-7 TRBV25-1 CASTGSDEQYF
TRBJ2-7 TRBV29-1 CSASGLAASYEQYF
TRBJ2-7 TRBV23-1 CASSHRRVPSGRTLRGEQYF
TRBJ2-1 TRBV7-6 CASSLLYDPTGEQFF
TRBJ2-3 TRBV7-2 CASSYPIDTQYF